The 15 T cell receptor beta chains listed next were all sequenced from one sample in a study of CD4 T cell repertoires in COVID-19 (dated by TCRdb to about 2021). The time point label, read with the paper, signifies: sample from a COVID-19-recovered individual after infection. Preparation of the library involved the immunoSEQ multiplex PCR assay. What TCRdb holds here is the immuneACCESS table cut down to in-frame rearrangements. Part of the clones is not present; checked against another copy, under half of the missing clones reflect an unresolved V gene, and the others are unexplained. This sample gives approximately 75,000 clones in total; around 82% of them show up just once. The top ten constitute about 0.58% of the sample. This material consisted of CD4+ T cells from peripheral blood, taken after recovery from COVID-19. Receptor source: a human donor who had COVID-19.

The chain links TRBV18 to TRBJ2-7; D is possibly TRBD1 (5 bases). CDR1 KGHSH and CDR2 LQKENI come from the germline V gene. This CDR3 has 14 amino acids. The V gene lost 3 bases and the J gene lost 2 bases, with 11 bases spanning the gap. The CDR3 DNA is TGTGCCAGCTCACCTCCAGGGTACCCCTACGAGCAGTACTTC. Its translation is CASSPPGYPYEQYF.

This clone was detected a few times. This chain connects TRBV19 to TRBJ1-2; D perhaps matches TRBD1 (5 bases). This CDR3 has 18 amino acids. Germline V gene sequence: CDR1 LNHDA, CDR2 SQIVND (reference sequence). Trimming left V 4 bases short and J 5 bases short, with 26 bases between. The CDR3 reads CASSSTQIRQSGGYGYTF. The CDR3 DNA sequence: TGTGCCAGTAGTAGTACCCAAATCCGACAGTCCGGTGGATATGGCTACACCTTC.

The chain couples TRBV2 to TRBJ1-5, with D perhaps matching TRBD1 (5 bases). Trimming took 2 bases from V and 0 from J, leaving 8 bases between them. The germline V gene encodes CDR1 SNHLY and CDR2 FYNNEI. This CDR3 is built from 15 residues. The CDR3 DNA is TGTGCCAGCAGTGAACAGGGCGTTAGCAATCAGCCCCAGCATTTT. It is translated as CASSEQGVSNQPQHF.

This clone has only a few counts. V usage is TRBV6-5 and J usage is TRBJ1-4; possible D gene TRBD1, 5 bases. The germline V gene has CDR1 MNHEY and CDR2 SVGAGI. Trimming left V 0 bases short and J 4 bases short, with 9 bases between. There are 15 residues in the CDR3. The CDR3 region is CASSYSDSYNEKLFF. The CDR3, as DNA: TGTGCCAGCAGTTACTCCGACAGTTATAATGAAAAACTGTTTTTT.

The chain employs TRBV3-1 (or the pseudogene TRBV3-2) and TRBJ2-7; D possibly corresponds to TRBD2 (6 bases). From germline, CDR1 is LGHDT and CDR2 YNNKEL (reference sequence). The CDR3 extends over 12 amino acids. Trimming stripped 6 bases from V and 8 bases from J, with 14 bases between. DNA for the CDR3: TGTGCCAGCAGGGCGCGGGACTCCCAGCAGTACTTC. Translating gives CASRARDSQQYF.

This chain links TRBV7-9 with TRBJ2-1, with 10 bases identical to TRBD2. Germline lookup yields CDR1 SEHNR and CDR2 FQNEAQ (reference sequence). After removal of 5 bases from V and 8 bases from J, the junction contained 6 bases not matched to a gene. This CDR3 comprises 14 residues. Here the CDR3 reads CASSKSGGAHEQFF. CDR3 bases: TGTGCCAGCAGCAAGAGCGGGGGGGCCCATGAGCAGTTCTTC.

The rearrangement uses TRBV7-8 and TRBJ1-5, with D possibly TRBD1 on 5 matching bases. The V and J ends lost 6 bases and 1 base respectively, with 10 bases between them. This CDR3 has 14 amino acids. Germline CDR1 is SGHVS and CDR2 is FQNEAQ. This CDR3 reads CASSTAGSNQPQHF. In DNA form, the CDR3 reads TGTGCCAGCAGTACGGCAGGGAGCAATCAGCCCCAGCATTTT.

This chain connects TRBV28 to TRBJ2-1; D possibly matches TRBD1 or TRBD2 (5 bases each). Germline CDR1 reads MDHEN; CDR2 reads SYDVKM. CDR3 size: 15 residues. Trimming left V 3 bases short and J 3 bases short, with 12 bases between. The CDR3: CASSFRDRLYNEQFF. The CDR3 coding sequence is TGTGCCAGCAGTTTCCGGGACCGGCTCTACAATGAGCAGTTCTTC.

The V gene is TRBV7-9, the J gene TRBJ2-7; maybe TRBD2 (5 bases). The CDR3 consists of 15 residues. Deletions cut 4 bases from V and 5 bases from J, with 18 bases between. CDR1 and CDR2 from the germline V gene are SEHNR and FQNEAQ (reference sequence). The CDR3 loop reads CASSSPLPGNDEQYF. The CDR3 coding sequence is TGTGCCAGCAGCTCCCCCCTCCCGGGGAACGACGAGCAGTACTTC.

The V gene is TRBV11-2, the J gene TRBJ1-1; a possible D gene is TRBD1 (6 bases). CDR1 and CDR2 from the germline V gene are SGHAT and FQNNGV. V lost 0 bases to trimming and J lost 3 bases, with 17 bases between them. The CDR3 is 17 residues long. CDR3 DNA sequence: TGTGCCAGCAGCTTAGATGCGGGGGGGCGTGGGGACACTGAAGCTTTCTTT. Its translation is CASSLDAGGRGDTEAFF.

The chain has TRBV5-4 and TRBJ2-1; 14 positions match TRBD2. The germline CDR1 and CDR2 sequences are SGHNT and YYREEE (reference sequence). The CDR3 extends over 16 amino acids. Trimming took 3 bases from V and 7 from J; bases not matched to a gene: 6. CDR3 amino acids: CASSWGTSGGLNEQFF. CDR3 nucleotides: TGTGCCAGCAGCTGGGGGACTAGCGGGGGCCTGAATGAGCAGTTCTTC.

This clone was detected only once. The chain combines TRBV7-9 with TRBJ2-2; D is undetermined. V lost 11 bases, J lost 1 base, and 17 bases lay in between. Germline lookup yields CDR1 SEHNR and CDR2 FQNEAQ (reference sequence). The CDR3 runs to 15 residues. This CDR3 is CAGHETTLNTGELFF. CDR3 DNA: TGTGCCGGTCACGAGACAACCTTGAACACCGGGGAGCTGTTTTTT.

CDR3 sequence (DNA): TGTGCCATCAGTGAGGCCGCGACAGCCAAGTATGGCTACACCTTC. This gives the protein CAISEAATAKYGYTF. The rearrangement uses TRBV10-3 and TRBJ1-2, with a tentative D call TRBD1 (5 bases). The CDR3 is 15 amino acids. V gave up 2 bases and J gave up 5 bases, with 15 bases separating them. Germline CDR1 reads ENHRY; CDR2 reads SYGVKD.

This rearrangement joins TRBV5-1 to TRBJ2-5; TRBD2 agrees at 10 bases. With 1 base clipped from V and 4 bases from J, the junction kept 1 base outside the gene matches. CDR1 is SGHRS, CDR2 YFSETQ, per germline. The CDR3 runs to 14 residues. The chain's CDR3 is CASSLPSGGETQYF. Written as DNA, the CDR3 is TGCGCCAGCAGCTTGCCTAGCGGGGGAGAGACCCAGTACTTC.

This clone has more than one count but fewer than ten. CDR3 residues: CATSEGVGGKETQYF. The DNA of the CDR3 is TGTGCCACCAGCGAGGGGGTTGGGGGGAAAGAGACCCAGTACTTC. This chain links TRBV24-1 with TRBJ2-5; D might be TRBD1 or TRBD2, each matching 6 bases. The CDR3 length is 15 residues. The V gene's germline CDR1 is KGHDR and CDR2 SFDVKD. V lost 7 bases to trimming and J lost 3 bases, with 17 bases between them.